These 2 T cell receptor beta chains were all obtained from the same sample, sequenced in a study of OX40 agonist ivuxolimab in advanced cancers. Libraries were prepared by immunoSEQ multiplex PCR; TCRdb keeps only in-frame clonotypes and omits some of them. Counted here are 25,000 to 30,000 clones, 75% to 85% occurring once; the ten biggest clones make up 21%. This specimen was CD4+ or CD8+ T cells sorted from blood, taken in a trial of the OX40 agonist ivuxolimab. These receptor sequences come from an adult with an advanced solid tumor such as melanoma, head and neck, liver or kidney cancer.

V usage is TRBV13 and J usage is TRBJ2-1; D is possibly TRBD2 (6 bases). The CDR3 has 16 residues. V was cut by 5 bases and J by 4 bases, with 18 bases left in between. In germline, CDR1 is PRHDT, CDR2 FYEKMQ (reference sequence). The CDR3, as DNA: TGTGCCAGCAGCCTTCGACTAGGAGAAAGATACAATGAGCAGTTCTTC. It yields the protein CASSLRLGERYNEQFF.

The J gene is TRBJ2-1, the V gene TRBV15; D call uncertain. V lost 8 bases to trimming and J lost 0 bases, with 11 bases between them. CDR3 length equals 14 residues. CDR1 and CDR2 from the germline V gene are LNHNV and YYDKDF (reference sequence). As DNA, the CDR3 is TGTGCCACCGCTTTGGCACTCTCCTACAATGAGCAGTTCTTC. The encoded protein is CATALALSYNEQFF.